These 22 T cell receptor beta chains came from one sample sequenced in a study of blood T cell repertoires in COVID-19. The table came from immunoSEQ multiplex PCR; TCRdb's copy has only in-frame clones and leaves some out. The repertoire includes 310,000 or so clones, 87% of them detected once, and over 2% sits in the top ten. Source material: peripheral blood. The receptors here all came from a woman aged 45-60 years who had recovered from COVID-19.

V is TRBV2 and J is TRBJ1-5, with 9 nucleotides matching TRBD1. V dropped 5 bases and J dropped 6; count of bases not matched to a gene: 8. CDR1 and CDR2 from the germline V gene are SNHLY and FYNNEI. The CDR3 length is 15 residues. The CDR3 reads CASSPQGAGGQPQHF. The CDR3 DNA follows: TGTGCCAGCAGTCCACAGGGGGCGGGAGGTCAGCCCCAGCATTTT.

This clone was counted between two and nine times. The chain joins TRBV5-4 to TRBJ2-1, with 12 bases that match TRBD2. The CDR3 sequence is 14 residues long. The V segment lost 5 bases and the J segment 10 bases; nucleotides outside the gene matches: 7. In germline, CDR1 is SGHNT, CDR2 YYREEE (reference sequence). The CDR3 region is CASSPGLAGLEQFF. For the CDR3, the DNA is TGTGCCAGCAGTCCGGGACTAGCGGGTTTAGAGCAGTTCTTC.

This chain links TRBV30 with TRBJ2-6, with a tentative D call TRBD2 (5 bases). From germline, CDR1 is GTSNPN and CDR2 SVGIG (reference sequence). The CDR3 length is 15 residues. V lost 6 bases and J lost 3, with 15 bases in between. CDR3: CACPVGAGGANVLTF. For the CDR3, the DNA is TGTGCCTGCCCTGTGGGCGCGGGTGGGGCCAACGTCCTGACTTTC.

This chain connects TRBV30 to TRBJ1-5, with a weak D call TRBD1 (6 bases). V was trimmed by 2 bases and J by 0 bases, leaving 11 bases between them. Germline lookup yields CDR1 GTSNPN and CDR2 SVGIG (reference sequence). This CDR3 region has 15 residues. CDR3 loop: CAWSTTGLSNQPQHF. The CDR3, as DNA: TGTGCCTGGAGTACGACAGGCCTTAGCAATCAGCCCCAGCATTTT.

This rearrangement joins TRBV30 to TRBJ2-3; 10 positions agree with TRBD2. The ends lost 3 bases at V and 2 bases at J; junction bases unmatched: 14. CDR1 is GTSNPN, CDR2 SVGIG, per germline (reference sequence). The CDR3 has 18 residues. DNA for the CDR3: TGTGCCTGGAGCCCCACCTCTCTCCTAGCGGGGGTCACAGATACGCAGTATTTT. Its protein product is CAWSPTSLLAGVTDTQYF. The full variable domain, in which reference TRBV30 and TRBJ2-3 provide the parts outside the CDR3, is SQTIHQWPATLVQPVGSPLSLECTVEGTSNPNLYWYRQAAGRGLQLLFYSVGIGQISSEVPQNLSASRPQDRQFILSSKKLLLSDSGFYLCAWSPTSLLAGVTDTQYFGPGTRLTVL.

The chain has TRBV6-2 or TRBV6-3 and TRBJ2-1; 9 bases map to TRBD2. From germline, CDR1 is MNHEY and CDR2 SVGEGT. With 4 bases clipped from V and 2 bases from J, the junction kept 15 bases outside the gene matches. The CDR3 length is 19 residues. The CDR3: CASSSYTSGPPPPYNEQFF. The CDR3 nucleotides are TGTGCCAGCAGTTCCTACACTAGCGGGCCGCCCCCCCCCTACAATGAGCAGTTCTTC.

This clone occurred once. CDR3 sequence: CASSLNRDEQYF. CDR3 sequence (DNA): TGTGCCAGCAGTTTAAACAGGGACGAGCAGTACTTC. The chain uses TRBV28 and TRBJ2-7; D is possibly TRBD1 (6 bases). Germline CDR1 and CDR2: MDHEN and SYDVKM. V was trimmed by 2 bases and J by 5 bases, leaving 7 bases between them. CDR3 length: 12 amino acids.

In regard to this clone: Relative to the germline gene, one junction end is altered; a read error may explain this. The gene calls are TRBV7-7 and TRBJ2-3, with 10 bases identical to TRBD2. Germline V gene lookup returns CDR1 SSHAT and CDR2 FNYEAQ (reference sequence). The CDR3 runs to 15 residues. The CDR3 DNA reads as TGTGCTAGCAGCTTAGAAGCGGGAGGGCTCTATACGCAGTATTTT. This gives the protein CASSLEAGGLYTQYF.

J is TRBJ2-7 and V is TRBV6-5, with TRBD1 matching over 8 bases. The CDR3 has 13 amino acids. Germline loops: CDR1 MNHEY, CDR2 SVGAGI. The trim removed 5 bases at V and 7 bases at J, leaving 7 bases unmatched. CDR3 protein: CASSPGQGQEQYF. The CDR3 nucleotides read TGTGCCAGCAGTCCAGGACAGGGCCAAGAGCAGTACTTC.

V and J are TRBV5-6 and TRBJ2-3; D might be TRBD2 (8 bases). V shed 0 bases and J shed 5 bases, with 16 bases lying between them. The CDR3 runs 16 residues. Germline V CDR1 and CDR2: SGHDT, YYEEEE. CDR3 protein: CASSLGTGREGDTQYF. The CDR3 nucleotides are TGTGCCAGCAGCTTGGGGACAGGACGGGAGGGAGATACGCAGTATTTT.

This chain's CDR3 is CGTSTTIFENTIYF. CDR3 in DNA: TGTGGCACCAGTACAACGATCTTCGAAAACACCATATATTTT. V is TRBV19 and J is TRBJ1-3; D not resolved. The CDR3 contains 14 residues. Germline CDR1 LNHDA, CDR2 SQIVND (reference sequence).

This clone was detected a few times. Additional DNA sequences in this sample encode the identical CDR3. For the CDR3, the DNA is TGTGCCAGCAGCCCACGTCGTGGGGGGACTGAAGCTTTCTTT. Its protein product is CASSPRRGGTEAFF. V gene TRBV7-2 combines with J gene TRBJ1-1; weak D call: TRBD1 (5 bases). In germline, CDR1 is SGHTA, CDR2 FQGNSA. Trimming cost V 5 bases and J 5 bases, with 15 bases left between them. The CDR3 runs to 14 residues. The whole variable domain, remainder taken from reference TRBV7-2 and TRBJ1-1, is GAGVSQSPSNKVTEKGKDVELRCDPISGHTALYWYRQSLGQGLEFLIYFQGNSAPDKSGLPSDRFSAERTGGSVSTLTIQRTQQEDSAVYLCASSPRRGGTEAFFGQGTRLTVV.

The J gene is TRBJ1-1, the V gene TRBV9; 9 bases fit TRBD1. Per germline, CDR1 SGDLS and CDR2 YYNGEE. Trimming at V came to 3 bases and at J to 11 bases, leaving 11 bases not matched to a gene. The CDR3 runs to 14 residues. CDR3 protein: CASSDGTGGLFAFF. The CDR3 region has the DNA TGTGCCAGCAGCGATGGAACAGGGGGCTTGTTTGCTTTCTTT.

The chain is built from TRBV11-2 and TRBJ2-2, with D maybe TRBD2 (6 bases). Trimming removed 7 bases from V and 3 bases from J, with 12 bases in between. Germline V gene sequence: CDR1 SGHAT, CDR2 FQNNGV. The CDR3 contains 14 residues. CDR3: CASKRIADTGELFF. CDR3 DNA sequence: TGTGCCAGCAAGAGGATAGCGGACACCGGGGAGCTGTTTTTT. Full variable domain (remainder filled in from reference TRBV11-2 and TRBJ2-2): EAGVAQSPRYKIIEKRQSVAFWCNPISGHATLYWYQQILGQGPKLLIQFQNNGVVDDSQLPKDRFSAERLKGVDSTLKIQPAKLEDSAVYLCASKRIADTGELFFGEGSRLTVL.

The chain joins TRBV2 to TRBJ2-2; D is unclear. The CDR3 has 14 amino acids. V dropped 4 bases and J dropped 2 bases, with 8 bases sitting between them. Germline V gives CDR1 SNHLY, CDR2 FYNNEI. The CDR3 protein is CASSVLHNTGELFF. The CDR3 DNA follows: TGTGCCAGCAGTGTTTTACACAACACCGGGGAGCTGTTTTTT.

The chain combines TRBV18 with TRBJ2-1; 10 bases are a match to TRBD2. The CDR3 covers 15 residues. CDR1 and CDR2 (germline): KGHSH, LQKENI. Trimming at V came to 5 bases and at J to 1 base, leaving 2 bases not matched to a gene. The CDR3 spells CASSTLAGSYNEQFF. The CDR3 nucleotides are TGTGCCAGCTCAACACTAGCGGGGTCCTACAATGAGCAGTTCTTC.

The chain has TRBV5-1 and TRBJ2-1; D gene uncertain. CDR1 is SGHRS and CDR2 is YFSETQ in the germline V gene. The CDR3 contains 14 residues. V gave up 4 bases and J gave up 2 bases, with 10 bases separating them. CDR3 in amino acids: CASSPETAYNEQFF. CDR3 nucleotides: TGCGCCAGCAGCCCTGAAACGGCCTACAATGAGCAGTTCTTC.

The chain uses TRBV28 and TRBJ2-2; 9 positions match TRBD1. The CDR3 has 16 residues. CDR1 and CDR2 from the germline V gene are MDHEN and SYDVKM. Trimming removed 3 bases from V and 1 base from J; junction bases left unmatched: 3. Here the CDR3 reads CASSFGGQGNTGELFF. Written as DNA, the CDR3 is TGTGCCAGCAGTTTTGGGGGACAGGGGAACACCGGGGAGCTGTTTTTT. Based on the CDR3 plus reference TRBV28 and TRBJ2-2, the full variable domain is DVKVTQSSRYLVKRTGEKVFLECVQDMDHENMFWYRQDPGLGLRLIYFSYDVKMKEKGDIPEGYSVSREKKERFSLILESASTNQTSMYLCASSFGGQGNTGELFFGEGSRLTVL.

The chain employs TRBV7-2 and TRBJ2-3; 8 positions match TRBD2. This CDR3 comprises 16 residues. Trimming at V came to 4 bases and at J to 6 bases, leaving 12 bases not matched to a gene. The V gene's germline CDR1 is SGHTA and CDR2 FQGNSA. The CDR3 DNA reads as TGTGCCAGCAGCTCCGTGGGTGCGGGGGGATCTGATACGCAGTATTTT. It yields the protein CASSSVGAGGSDTQYF.

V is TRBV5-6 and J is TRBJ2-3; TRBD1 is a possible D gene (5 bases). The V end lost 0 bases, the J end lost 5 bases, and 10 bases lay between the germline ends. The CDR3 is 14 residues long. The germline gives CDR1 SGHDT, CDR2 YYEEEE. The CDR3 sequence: CASSLARQGDTQYF. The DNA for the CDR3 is TGTGCCAGCAGCTTGGCAAGGCAGGGAGATACGCAGTATTTT.

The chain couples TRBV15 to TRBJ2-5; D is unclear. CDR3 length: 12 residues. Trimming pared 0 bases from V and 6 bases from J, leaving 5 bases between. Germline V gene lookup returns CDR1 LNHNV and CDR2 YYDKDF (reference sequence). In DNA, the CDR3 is TGTGCCACCAGCAGAGAAAAGCAGACCCAGTACTTC. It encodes CATSREKQTQYF.

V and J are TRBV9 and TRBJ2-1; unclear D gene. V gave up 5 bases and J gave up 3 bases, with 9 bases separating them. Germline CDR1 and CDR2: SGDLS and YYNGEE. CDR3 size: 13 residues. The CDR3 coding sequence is TGTGCCAGCAGTAAAGAGTACTACAATGAGCAGTTCTTC. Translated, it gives CASSKEYYNEQFF.